This TCR beta chain stems from a study of blood T cells in healthy people across ages. Notes on the study in general: Not knowing donor CMV status may have confounded expanded clonotype changes.

PCR was performed a second time for roughly 6 to 12 cycles using a sample-barcoded 5' primer and a J-beta primer mix. TCRdb used MiXCR to reprocess the 5' RACE reads, holding one entry per CDR3 protein. The sample lists 450,000 to 600,000 distinct CDR3 sequences; over 25% were seen once. Note on this clonotype: Antigen unknown.

The V and J ends lost 5 bases and 0 bases respectively, with 14 bases between them. The CDR3 runs to 16 residues. These data were also reused for a study on T cells of mothers and their children. From that second work: A few healthy Caucasian mothers, along with their six children, were the donors. Unrelated mother-child pairs always had slightly, but never significantly, lower normalized overlap than related pairs.

Sample: blood. The sequence came from a boy aged 2-9 years in good health. The chain uses TRBV12-3 or TRBV12-4 and TRBJ2-1; TRBD1 might be the D (5 bases). The CDR3 sequence is CASSARQRSSYNEQFF. The CDR3 DNA reads as TGTGCCAGCAGTGCCCGACAGAGGAGCTCCTACAATGAGCAGTTCTTC.